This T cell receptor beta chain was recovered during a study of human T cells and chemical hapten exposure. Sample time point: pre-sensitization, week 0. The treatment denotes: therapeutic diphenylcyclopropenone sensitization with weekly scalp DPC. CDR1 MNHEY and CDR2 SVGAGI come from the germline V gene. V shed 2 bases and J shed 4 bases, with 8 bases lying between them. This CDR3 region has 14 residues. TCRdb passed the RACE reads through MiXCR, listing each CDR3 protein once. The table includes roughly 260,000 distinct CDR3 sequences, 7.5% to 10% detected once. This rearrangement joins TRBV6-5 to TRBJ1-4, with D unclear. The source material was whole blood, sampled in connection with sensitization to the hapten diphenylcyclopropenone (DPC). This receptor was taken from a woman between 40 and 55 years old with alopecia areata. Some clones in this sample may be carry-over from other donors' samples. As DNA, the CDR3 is TGTGCCAGCAGTTACATGGCAGATAATGAAAAACTGTTTTTT. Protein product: CASSYMADNEKLFF.